These T cell receptor beta chains were read from a single sample in a study of type 1 regulatory T cells. Using its own MiXCR run on the reads, TCRdb lists one record per CDR3 protein. The sample lists about 62,000 distinct CDR3 sequences, 62% occurring once. No antigen is known for these receptors. Sequencing was done on a sample of cultured non-Tr1 T cells, either the whole culture or a sorted T cell fraction (not recorded which). The receptor set was obtained from a human donor in good health. The CDR3 runs from the conserved cysteine through the conserved F or W. The order of the fields is CDR3 length, J gene, V gene, D gene, clone size, CDR3 DNA, CDR3 protein. A D gene is named only where the DNA matches it firmly. Rows may omit the clone size; those that give it use once, few, many or a size class.

>13|TRBJ1-2|TRBV20-1|NA|NA
TGCAGTGCTCCGGACCTTCTGGGGTATGGCTACACCTTC
CSAPDLLGYGYTF
>15|TRBJ2-7|TRBV6-2/TRBV6-3|TRBD2|few
TGTGCCAGCAAGCGGGACTCAATCAACGGGTACGAGCAGTACTTC
CASKRDSINGYEQYF
>14|TRBJ2-5|TRBV20-1|NA|few
TGCAGTGCCCCTAGGGCGGGGAGACAAGAGACCCAGTACTTC
CSAPRAGRQETQYF
>15|TRBJ2-1|TRBV28|TRBD2|once
TGTGCCAGCGGACCTAGCGGATCCTCCTACAATGAGCAGTTCTTC
CASGPSGSSYNEQFF
>16|TRBJ1-3|TRBV5-4|NA|few
TGTGCCAGCAGCTTGGGTGGAGGCCGCTCTGGAAACACCATATATTTT
CASSLGGGRSGNTIYF
>15|TRBJ2-2|TRBV20-1|NA|few
TGCAGTGCTAGAGGGGACCTCACGAACACCGGGGAGCTGTTTTTT
CSARGDLTNTGELFF
>12|TRBJ1-1|TRBV12-3/TRBV12-4|TRBD1|NA
TGTGCCAGCAGCCTCGGACAGGTTGAAGCTTTCTTT
CASSLGQVEAFF
>14|TRBJ1-2|TRBV20-1|NA|NA
TGCAGTGCTGGTAGAGCTGGTCGACCCTATGGCTACACCTTC
CSAGRAGRPYGYTF
>14|TRBJ1-1|TRBV5-1|NA|NA
TGCGCCAGCAGCTTGGCACAGACGAACACTGAAGCTTTCTTT
CASSLAQTNTEAFF
>16|TRBJ2-2|TRBV7-9|TRBD2|NA
TGTGCCAGCAGCACCACGGGACTAGCTATCATTGGGGAGCTGTTTTTT
CASSTTGLAIIGELFF
>18|TRBJ2-3|TRBV4-1|TRBD2|few
TGCGCCAGCAGCCAAGAGACTAGCGGGAGAATCAGACCAGATACGCAGTATTTT
CASSQETSGRIRPDTQYF
>10|TRBJ1-2|TRBV20-1|NA|NA
TGCAGTGACCCCCCTAGCGGCTACACCTTC
CSDPPSGYTF
>13|TRBJ1-2|TRBV5-1|NA|NA
TGCGCCAGCAGCGGGGACACCGCCTATGGCTACACCTTC
CASSGDTAYGYTF
>15|TRBJ2-7|TRBV3-1|NA|few
TGTGCCAGCAGCCAGAACTTAGGCGGGACTGGTGAGCAGTACTTC
CASSQNLGGTGEQYF
>17|TRBJ2-1|TRBV27|TRBD2|NA
TGTGCCAGCAGTTTATACCCGCGGGAGCCGATTGAGAATGAGCAGTTCTTC
CASSLYPREPIENEQFF
>16|TRBJ2-5|TRBV19|TRBD1|NA
TGTGCCAGTAGTACCGTCCCGGGACAGGGGTCGGAGACCCAGTACTTC
CASSTVPGQGSETQYF
>14|TRBJ1-6|TRBV29-1|TRBD1|NA
TGCAGCGTGACGACAGGGTCAGTCAATTCACCCCTCCACTTT
CSVTTGSVNSPLHF
>15|TRBJ2-7|TRBV30|TRBD1|NA
TGTGCCTGGACCTGGGGGGGGACAGGGTTCCACGAGCAGTACTTC
CAWTWGGTGFHEQYF
>12|TRBJ1-3|TRBV5-1|NA|NA
TGCGCCAGCAGGCCCGATGGAAACACCATATATTTT
CASRPDGNTIYF
>13|TRBJ1-1|TRBV5-1|NA|NA
TGCGCCAGCAGAGGTTTATTCGGCTTGGAAGCTTTCTTT
CASRGLFGLEAFF
>11|TRBJ1-1|TRBV20-1|NA|NA
TGCAGTGCCATTACTAACACTGAAGCTTTCTTT
CSAITNTEAFF
>17|TRBJ2-1|TRBV20-1|TRBD2|NA
TGCAGTGCTAGACCTCTACAGCGGGAGACCTCCTACAATGAGCAGTTCTTC
CSARPLQRETSYNEQFF
>14|TRBJ2-1|TRBV29-1|NA|NA
TGCAGCGTTGAAAAGGGACCCAGCTACAATGAGCAGTTCTTC
CSVEKGPSYNEQFF
>14|TRBJ2-1|TRBV4-1|NA|few
TGCGCCAGCAGCCAAGATCGGGAAAGCGGTGAGCAGTTCTTC
CASSQDRESGEQFF
>12|TRBJ2-1|TRBV7-2|NA|NA
TGTGCCAGCAGCTATGCAGGCTATGAGCAGTTCTTC
CASSYAGYEQFF
>14|TRBJ2-2|TRBV2|TRBD1|few
TGTGCCAGCAGGACAGGGCTAAACACCGGGGAGCTGTTTTTT
CASRTGLNTGELFF
>15|TRBJ2-7|TRBV7-8|NA|NA
TGTGCCAGCAGCTTAGCGGGGACTGGGGTTGGCGAGCAGTACTTC
CASSLAGTGVGEQYF
>15|TRBJ2-7|TRBV18|TRBD2|few
TGTGCCAGCTCACCGGGACTAGCGAGCTCCTACGAGCAGTACTTC
CASSPGLASSYEQYF
>14|TRBJ2-3|TRBV9|TRBD1|NA
TGTGCCAGCAGCATAACAGGGGCTTCAGATACGCAGTATTTT
CASSITGASDTQYF
>14|TRBJ2-7|TRBV9|TRBD2|NA
TGTGCCAGCAGCCCGTCAGCGGGAACAGGCGAGCAGTACTTC
CASSPSAGTGEQYF
>14|TRBJ2-7|TRBV7-9|TRBD2|NA
TGTGCCAGCAGCACCCTAGCGGGAGGATGGGAGCAGTACTTC
CASSTLAGGWEQYF
>15|TRBJ2-1|TRBV20-1|TRBD1|NA
TGCAGTGCTATACAGGGGGCCCTCAACCCCAATGAGCAGTTCTTC
CSAIQGALNPNEQFF
>14|TRBJ2-7|TRBV6-1|TRBD1|NA
TGTGCCACCCGACAGGGGGGATCCCGCTACGAGCAGTACTTC
CATRQGGSRYEQYF
>13|TRBJ1-2|TRBV7-2|NA|NA
TGTGCCAGCAGGGAGCCGGGTCCCTATGGCTACACCTTC
CASREPGPYGYTF
>12|TRBJ2-7|TRBV20-1|TRBD2|few
TGCAGTGCCTCCGCGGGGGGGCGGGAGCAGTACTTC
CSASAGGREQYF
>13|TRBJ2-5|TRBV6-5|NA|NA
TGTGCCAGCAGGCAGACTAGTCCAGTGACCCAGTACTTC
CASRQTSPVTQYF
>13|TRBJ2-5|TRBV12-5|NA|NA
TGTGCTAGTGGATACAGTCCGGGGGAGACCCAGTACTTC
CASGYSPGETQYF
>14|TRBJ2-7|TRBV13|NA|NA
TGTGCCAGCAGCTTAGGGTCGCGGCGGGACGAGCAGTACTTC
CASSLGSRRDEQYF
>15|TRBJ2-5|TRBV5-1|NA|NA
TGCGCCAGCAGCCCCTCGGGACGGATACAAGAGACCCAGTACTTC
CASSPSGRIQETQYF
>16|TRBJ1-5|TRBV6-1|TRBD1|NA
TGTGCCGTAAAATCCGGGACAGCGTATAGCAATCACCCCCAGCATTTT
CAVKSGTAYSNHPQHF
>16|TRBJ2-3|TRBV5-6|NA|NA
TGTGCCAGCAGCTTGATTGGCACCTGGGGCACAGATACGCAGTATTTT
CASSLIGTWGTDTQYF
>15|TRBJ2-5|TRBV5-1|NA|NA
TGCGCCAGCAGCTTGGCATTGGGAGGCGAAGAGACCCAGTACTTC
CASSLALGGEETQYF
>14|TRBJ1-2|TRBV12-3/TRBV12-4|NA|few
TGTGCCAGCAGTTTAGCGGCGGGTTTCTATGGCTACACCTTC
CASSLAAGFYGYTF
>15|TRBJ2-7|TRBV12-3/TRBV12-4|NA|few
TGTGCCAGCCGCGATTCCGGGACGGCCTTCTCCGAGCAGTACTTC
CASRDSGTAFSEQYF
>14|TRBJ2-5|TRBV5-5|TRBD1|NA
TGTGCCAGCAGCTTGGCAGGACAGGGAGAGACCCAGTACTTC
CASSLAGQGETQYF
>17|TRBJ2-1|TRBV5-1|TRBD2|NA
TGCGCCAGCAGCTTTAGCGGGAGTGCGGTTCGGGACAATGAGCAGTTCTTC
CASSFSGSAVRDNEQFF
>11|TRBJ2-7|TRBV29-1|NA|NA
TGCAGCGCCGGAGAGATCTACGAGCAGTACTTC
CSAGEIYEQYF
>14|TRBJ2-3|TRBV2|TRBD2|medium-sized
TGTGCCAGCAAACTAGCGGGGCTGGGGGATACGCAGTATTTT
CASKLAGLGDTQYF
>13|TRBJ2-3|TRBV20-1|NA|NA
TGCAGTGCTAGGGTAGCGAACACAGATACGCAGTATTTT
CSARVANTDTQYF
>15|TRBJ1-6|TRBV28|TRBD1|NA
TGTGCCAGCAGTTTACAAGGACAGGGGAATTCACCCCTCCACTTT
CASSLQGQGNSPLHF
>16|TRBJ1-2|TRBV4-1|TRBD1|few
TGCGCCAGCAGCCAAGGCCCCCCCCCAGGGGGCATTGGCTACACCTTC
CASSQGPPPGGIGYTF
>18|TRBJ1-6|TRBV28|NA|NA
TGTGCCAGCAGTTCGGCGGGACGCCGAACAGCCTATAATTCACCCCTCCACTTT
CASSSAGRRTAYNSPLHF
>16|TRBJ1-5|TRBV4-3|NA|NA
TGCGCCAGCAGCCAAGGAGCCGGTTCTGGCAATCAGCCCCAGCATTTT
CASSQGAGSGNQPQHF
>14|TRBJ2-1|TRBV18|NA|few
TGTGCCAGCTCACCCTCGAGGGGGAGCGTTGAGCAGTTCTTC
CASSPSRGSVEQFF
>15|TRBJ2-3|TRBV5-1|NA|NA
TGCGCCAGCAGCTTTATGACAGGAGGTACAGATACGCAGTATTTT
CASSFMTGGTDTQYF
>14|TRBJ2-3|TRBV7-9|TRBD2|few
TGTGCCAGGCGGACTAGCGGGAGCCTGGATACGCAGTATTTT
CARRTSGSLDTQYF
>17|TRBJ2-1|TRBV12-3/TRBV12-4|NA|NA
TGTGCCAGCAGCCCGACGCGGTTAGCGGTCTCCTACAATGAGCAGTTCTTC
CASSPTRLAVSYNEQFF
>15|TRBJ2-1|TRBV3-1|TRBD2|NA
TGTGCCAGCAGCCAAGATGGACTAGCAGTCAATGAGCAGTTCTTC
CASSQDGLAVNEQFF
>15|TRBJ2-2|TRBV20-1|NA|NA
TGCAGTGCCCTGAGTAGGTCCGTTGACACCGGGGAGCTGTTTTTT
CSALSRSVDTGELFF